The source of this TCR beta chain is a study of T cell responses to AZD1222 COVID-19 vaccine. This CDR3 has 15 residues. The ends were cut back, 3 bases at V and 3 bases at J, with 15 bases in the middle. The germline CDR1 and CDR2 sequences are MDHEN and SYDVKM. The table came from immunoSEQ multiplex PCR; TCRdb's copy has only in-frame clones and leaves some out. The sample holds 150,000 to 200,000 clones; 94% are singletons and the top ten take roughly 9.2%. The sequence was obtained from an adult in good health. The J gene is TRBJ2-7, the V gene TRBV28; TRBD2 is a possible D gene (5 bases). Specimen: peripheral blood, collected on day 0 of AZD1222 vaccination. CDR3 in amino acids: CASSFRVTGNYEQYF. In DNA form, the CDR3 reads TGTGCCAGCAGTTTTAGAGTAACCGGGAACTACGAGCAGTACTTC.